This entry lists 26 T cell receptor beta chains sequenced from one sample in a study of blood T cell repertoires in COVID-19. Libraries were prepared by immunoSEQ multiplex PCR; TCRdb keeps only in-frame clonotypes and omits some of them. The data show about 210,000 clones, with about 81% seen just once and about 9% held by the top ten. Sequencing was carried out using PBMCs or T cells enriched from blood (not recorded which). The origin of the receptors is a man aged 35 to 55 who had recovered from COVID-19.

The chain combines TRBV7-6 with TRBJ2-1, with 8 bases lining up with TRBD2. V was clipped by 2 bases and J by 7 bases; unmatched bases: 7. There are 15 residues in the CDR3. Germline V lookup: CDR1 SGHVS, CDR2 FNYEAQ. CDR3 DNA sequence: TGTGCCAGCAGCTTAAGAGCGGGAGAGGGGAATGAGCAGTTCTTC. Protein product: CASSLRAGEGNEQFF.

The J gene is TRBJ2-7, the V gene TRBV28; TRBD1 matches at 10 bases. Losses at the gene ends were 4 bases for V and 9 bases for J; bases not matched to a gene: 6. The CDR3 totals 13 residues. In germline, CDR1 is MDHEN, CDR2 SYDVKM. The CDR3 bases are TGTGCCAGCAGTTCCCGGGACAGGGGATTGCAGTACTTC. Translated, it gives CASSSRDRGLQYF.

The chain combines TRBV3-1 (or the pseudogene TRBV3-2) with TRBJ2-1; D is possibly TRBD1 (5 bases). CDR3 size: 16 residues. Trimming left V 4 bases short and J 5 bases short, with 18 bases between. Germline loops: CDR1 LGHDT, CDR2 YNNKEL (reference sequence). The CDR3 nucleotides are TGTGCCAGCAGCCGAGCAGGGTTTAGAAAGGACAATGAGCAGTTCTTC. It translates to CASSRAGFRKDNEQFF.

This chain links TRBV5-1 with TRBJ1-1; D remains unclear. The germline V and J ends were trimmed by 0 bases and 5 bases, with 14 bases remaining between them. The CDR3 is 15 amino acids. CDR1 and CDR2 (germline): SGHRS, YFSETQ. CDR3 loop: CASSLGADDTTEAFF. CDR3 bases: TGCGCCAGCAGCTTGGGAGCGGACGACACAACTGAAGCTTTCTTT. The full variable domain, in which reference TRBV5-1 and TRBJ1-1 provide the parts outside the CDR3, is KAGVTQTPRYLIKTRGQQVTLSCSPISGHRSVSWYQQTPGQGLQFLFEYFSETQRNKGNFPGRFSGRQFSNSRSEMNVSTLELGDSALYLCASSLGADDTTEAFFGQGTRLTVV.

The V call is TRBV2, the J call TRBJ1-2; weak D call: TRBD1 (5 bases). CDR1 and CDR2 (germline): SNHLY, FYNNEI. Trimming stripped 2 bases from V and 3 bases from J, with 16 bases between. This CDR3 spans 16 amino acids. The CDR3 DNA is TGTGCCAGCAGTGAAACAGTCAGGGCCCAGCACTATGGCTACACCTTC. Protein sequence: CASSETVRAQHYGYTF. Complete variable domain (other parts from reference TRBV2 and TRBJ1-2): EPEVTQTPSHQVTQMGQEVILRCVPISNHLYFYWYRQILGQKVEFLVSFYNNEISEKSEIFDDQFSVERPDGSNFTLKIRSTKLEDSAMYFCASSETVRAQHYGYTFGSGTRLTVV.

This chain's CDR3 is CASSLAGSSYNEQFF. The CDR3 nucleotides are TGTGCCAGCAGCTTAGCGGGGAGCTCCTACAATGAGCAGTTCTTC. The chain links TRBV7-9 to TRBJ2-1, with a tentative D call TRBD2 (5 bases). This CDR3 has 15 residues. From germline, CDR1 is SEHNR and CDR2 FQNEAQ (reference sequence). With 0 bases removed from V and 0 bases from J, the gap between germline ends came to 6 bases.

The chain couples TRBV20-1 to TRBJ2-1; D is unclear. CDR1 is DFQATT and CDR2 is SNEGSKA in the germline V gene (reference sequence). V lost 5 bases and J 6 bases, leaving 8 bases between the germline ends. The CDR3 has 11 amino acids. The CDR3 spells CSAPTLNEQFF. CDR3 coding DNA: TGCAGTGCTCCCACTCTCAATGAGCAGTTCTTC.

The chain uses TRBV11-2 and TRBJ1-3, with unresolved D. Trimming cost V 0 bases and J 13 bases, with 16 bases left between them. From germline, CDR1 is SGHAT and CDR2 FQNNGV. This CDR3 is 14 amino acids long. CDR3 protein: CASSLDMTNLLIYF. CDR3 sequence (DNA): TGTGCCAGCAGCTTAGATATGACTAATCTCCTAATATATTTT.

CDR3 coding DNA: TGTGCCAGCAGTTTCCCACTAGCGGGAGGGGAGCAGTACTTC. It codes for CASSFPLAGGEQYF. The chain is built from TRBV6-2 or TRBV6-3 and TRBJ2-7, with 13 bases identical to TRBD2. The CDR3 loop spans 14 amino acids. Germline CDR1 is MNHEY and CDR2 is SVGEGT. J gave up 7 bases and V 4 bases, and 4 bases lay outside the gene matches.

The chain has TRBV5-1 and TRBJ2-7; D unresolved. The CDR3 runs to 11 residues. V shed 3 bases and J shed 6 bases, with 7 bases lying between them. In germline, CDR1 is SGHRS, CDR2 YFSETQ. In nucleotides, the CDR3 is TGCGCCAGCAGCTCCCCCGGCGAGCAGTACTTC. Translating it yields CASSSPGEQYF.

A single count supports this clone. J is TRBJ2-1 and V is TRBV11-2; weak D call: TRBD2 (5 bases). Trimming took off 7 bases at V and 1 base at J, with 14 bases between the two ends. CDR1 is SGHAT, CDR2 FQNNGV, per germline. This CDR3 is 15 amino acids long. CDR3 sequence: CASTPLAPSYNEQFF. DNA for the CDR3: TGTGCCAGCACCCCCCTAGCTCCTTCCTACAATGAGCAGTTCTTC.

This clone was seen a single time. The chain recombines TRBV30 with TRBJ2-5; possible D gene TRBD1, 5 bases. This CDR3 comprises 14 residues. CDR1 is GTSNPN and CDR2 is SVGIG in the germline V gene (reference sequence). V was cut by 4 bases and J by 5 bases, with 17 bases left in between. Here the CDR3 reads CAWIVQGHRETQYF. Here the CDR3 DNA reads TGTGCCTGGATAGTGCAGGGCCATCGGGAGACCCAGTACTTC.

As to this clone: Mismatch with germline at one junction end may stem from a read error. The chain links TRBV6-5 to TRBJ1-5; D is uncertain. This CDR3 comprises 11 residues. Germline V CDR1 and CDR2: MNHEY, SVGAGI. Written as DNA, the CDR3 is TGTGCGAGCAGTCAGGATCAGCCCCAGCATTTT. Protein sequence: CASSQDQPQHF.

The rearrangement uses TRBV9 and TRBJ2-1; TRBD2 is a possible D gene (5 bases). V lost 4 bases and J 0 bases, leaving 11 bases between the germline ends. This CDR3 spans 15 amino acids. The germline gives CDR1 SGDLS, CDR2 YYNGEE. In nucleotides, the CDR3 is TGTGCCAGCAGCCCTCGGGAAAGCTCCTACAATGAGCAGTTCTTC. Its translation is CASSPRESSYNEQFF.

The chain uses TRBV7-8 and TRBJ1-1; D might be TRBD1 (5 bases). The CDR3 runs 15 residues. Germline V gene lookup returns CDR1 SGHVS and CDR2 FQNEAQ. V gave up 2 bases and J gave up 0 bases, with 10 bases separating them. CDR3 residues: CASSLRGGLNTEAFF. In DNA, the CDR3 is TGTGCCAGCAGCTTAAGGGGCGGACTGAACACTGAAGCTTTCTTT. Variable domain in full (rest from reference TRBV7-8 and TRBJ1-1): GAGVSQSPRYKVAKRGQDVALRCDPISGHVSLFWYQQALGQGPEFLTYFQNEAQLDKSGLPSDRFFAERPEGSVSTLKIQRTQQEDSAVYLCASSLRGGLNTEAFFGQGTRLTVV.

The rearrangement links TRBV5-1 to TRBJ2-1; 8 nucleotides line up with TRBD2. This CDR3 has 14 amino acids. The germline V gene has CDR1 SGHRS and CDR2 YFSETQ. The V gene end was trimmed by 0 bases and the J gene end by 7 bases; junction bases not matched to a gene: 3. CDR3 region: CASSLEGLGNEQFF. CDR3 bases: TGCGCCAGCAGCTTGGAGGGACTAGGGAATGAGCAGTTCTTC.

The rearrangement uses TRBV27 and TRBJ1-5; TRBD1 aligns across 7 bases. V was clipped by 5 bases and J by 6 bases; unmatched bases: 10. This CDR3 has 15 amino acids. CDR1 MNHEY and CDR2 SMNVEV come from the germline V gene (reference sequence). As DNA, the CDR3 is TGTGCCAGCAGTGCCGACAGGGTGAGGGCTCAGCCCCAGCATTTT. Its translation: CASSADRVRAQPQHF.

DNA of the CDR3: TGTGCCAGCAGCCAAACGGGGAGTGGGAGCTACGAGCAGTACTTC. It translates to CASSQTGSGSYEQYF. The chain carries TRBV14 and TRBJ2-7, with D possibly TRBD2 on 5 matching bases. CDR3 length equals 15 residues. Trimming shortened V by 2 bases and J by 3 bases, and 14 bases separated the two germline ends. The germline V gene has CDR1 SGHDN and CDR2 FVKESK.

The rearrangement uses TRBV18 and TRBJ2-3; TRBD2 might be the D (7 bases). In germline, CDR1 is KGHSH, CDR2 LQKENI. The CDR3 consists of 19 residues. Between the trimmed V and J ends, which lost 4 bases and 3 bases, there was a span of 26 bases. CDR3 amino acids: CASSRQRGQQGGETDTQYF. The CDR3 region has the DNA TGTGCCAGCTCACGCCAACGCGGGCAACAAGGGGGGGAAACAGATACGCAGTATTTT.

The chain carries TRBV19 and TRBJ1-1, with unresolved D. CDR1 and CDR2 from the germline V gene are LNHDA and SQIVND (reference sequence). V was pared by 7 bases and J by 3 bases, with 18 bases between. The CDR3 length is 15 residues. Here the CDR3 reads CASTPPSGVDTEAFF. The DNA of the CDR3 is TGTGCCAGTACACCTCCCAGCGGCGTAGACACTGAAGCTTTCTTT.

In nucleotides, the CDR3 is TGTGCCAGCAGCGCTCCTATGGTCTTGCCCACTCGCTCCTACAATGAGCAGTTCTTC. Its protein product is CASSAPMVLPTRSYNEQFF. The chain links TRBV7-9 to TRBJ2-1, with unresolved D. This CDR3 has 19 residues. Germline V CDR1 and CDR2: SEHNR, FQNEAQ (reference sequence). Trimming took off 5 bases at V and 0 bases at J, with 23 bases between the two ends.

The CDR3 sequence is CASSSSVEAFF. The CDR3 DNA reads TGTGCCAGCAGCTCCTCTGTAGAAGCTTTCTTT. This rearrangement joins TRBV7-8 to TRBJ1-1; D is ambiguous. Between the trimmed V and J ends, which lost 4 bases and 8 bases, there was a span of 8 bases. The CDR3 is 11 residues long. Germline assignment: CDR1 SGHVS and CDR2 FQNEAQ. Using reference TRBV7-8 and TRBJ1-1 for the parts outside the CDR3, the full variable domain is GAGVSQSPRYKVAKRGQDVALRCDPISGHVSLFWYQQALGQGPEFLTYFQNEAQLDKSGLPSDRFFAERPEGSVSTLKIQRTQQEDSAVYLCASSSSVEAFFGQGTRLTVV.

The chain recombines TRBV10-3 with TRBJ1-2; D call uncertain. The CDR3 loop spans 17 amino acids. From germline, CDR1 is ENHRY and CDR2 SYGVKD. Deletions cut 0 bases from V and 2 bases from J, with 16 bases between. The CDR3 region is CAISESMVRTGNYGYTF. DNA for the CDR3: TGTGCCATCAGTGAGTCGATGGTAAGGACGGGAAACTATGGCTACACCTTC.

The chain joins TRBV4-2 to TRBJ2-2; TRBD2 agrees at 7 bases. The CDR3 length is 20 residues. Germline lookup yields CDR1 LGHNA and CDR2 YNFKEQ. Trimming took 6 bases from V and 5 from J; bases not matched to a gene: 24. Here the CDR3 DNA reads TGTGCCAGCAGTCCGATCGGGGGGAAGGGACTCCGGGGTTCAACCGGGGAGCTGTTTTTT. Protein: CASSPIGGKGLRGSTGELFF.

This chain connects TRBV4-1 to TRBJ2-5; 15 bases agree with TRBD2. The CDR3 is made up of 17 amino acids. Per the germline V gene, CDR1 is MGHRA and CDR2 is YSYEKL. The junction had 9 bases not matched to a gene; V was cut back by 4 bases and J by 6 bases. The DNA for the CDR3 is TGCGCCAGCAGCCCGGGACTAGCGGGGGGCCGGGAAAAGACCCAGTACTTC. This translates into CASSPGLAGGREKTQYF.

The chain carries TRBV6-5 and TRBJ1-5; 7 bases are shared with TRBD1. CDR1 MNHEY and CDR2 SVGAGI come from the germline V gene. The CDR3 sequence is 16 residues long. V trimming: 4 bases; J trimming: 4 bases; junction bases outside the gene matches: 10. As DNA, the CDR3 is TGTGCCAGCAGTTTGGGGACAGCTAAATCAAATCAGCCCCAGCATTTT. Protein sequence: CASSLGTAKSNQPQHF.